The text below deals with one T cell receptor beta chain. Deletions cut 10 bases from V and 2 bases from J, with 12 bases between. The CDR3 sequence is 13 residues long. CDR1 WSHSY and CDR2 SAAADI come from the germline V gene. This sample was taken from a study of low-dose radiotherapy and immunotherapy resistance in tumors. Study as a whole: Over 26 weeks, cohort 2 got 1 Gy every two weeks, reaching 13 Gy. Participants were given intravenous cyclophosphamide 200 mg/m2 every two weeks, one day before radiation and immunotherapy.

TRAV- and TRBV-specific primers primed first-strand cDNA, covering alpha and beta chains. TCRs were put through 20 to 25 PCR cycles of amplification with Phusion. A constant-region primer and the V-primer adapter served as the primer pair. TCRdb re-called the reads through MiXCR, storing one row per CDR3 protein. The sample lists under 15,000 distinct CDR3 sequences, 60% occurring once. The gene calls are TRBV10-2 and TRBJ1-5, with TRBD1 as a possible D gene (5 bases). This TCR was recovered from a human donor with advanced metastatic prostate, ovarian, gallbladder or colorectal cancer (not recorded which). This table probably holds off-target reads from a library built for another chain. The CDR3 protein is CATLQGGNQPQHF. CDR3 coding DNA: TGCGCCACCCTCCAGGGAGGCAATCAGCCCCAGCATTTT.